The present T cell receptor (beta chain) was sequenced within a study of T cells in Graves' hyperthyroidism and ophthalmopathy. Study findings and constraints: The model made its ophthalmopathy prediction, and onset followed a median approximately 6.5 months later. Blood shared most expanded thyroid clonotypes above 0.001.

The length of the CDR3 is 15 residues. Germline CDR1 SGHAT, CDR2 FQNNGV. The V gene lost 1 base and the J gene lost 1 base, with 8 bases spanning the gap. This clonotype was recorded many times. The antigen is unknown. RNA transcripts yielded amplified TCR beta CDR3 regions. A first-round RT-PCR of the TCR CDR3 used the HTBI primer set. MiXCR was run by TCRdb on the multiplex PCR reads, yielding one entry per CDR3 protein. The sample yields roughly 300,000 distinct CDR3 sequences, approximately 15% seen once. An absence of ophthalmopathy progression within 18 months meant stable Graves' hyperthyroidism.

Material for sequencing was blood. The chain links TRBV11-2 to TRBJ1-3; D gene unclear. The receptor was isolated from a woman in her thirties with Graves' hyperthyroidism. The CDR3 spells CASSLVRGSGNTIYF. CDR3 sequence (DNA): TGTGCCAGCAGCTTAGTTCGGGGTTCTGGAAACACCATATATTTT.